The next 26 T cell receptor beta chains were all read from a single sample in a study of T cells in Graves' hyperthyroidism and ophthalmopathy (dated by TCRdb to between 2019 and 2020). To prepare the library, multiplex PCR was applied. Sequencing took place on an Illumina HiSeq 2000. The TCR beta CDR3 regions were amplified from the RNA transcripts. The TCR CDR3 was subjected to a first round of RT-PCR using the HTBI primer set and the Qiagen OneStep RT-PCR kit. TCRdb reworked the public reads: Q25 trimming with fastp, MiXCR clone assembly, productive beta chains retained. Rows are combined by CDR3 protein, so each entry shows the most common genes and DNA. This sample has about 500,000 distinct CDR3 sequences in its table, and about 16% of those were observed once. The top ten clonotypes cover 25% to 30% of the sample. The source material was blood. These receptors were obtained from a woman aged 30 to 39 with Graves' ophthalmopathy.

This clonotype was recorded a few times. The genes are TRBV19 and TRBJ2-1; the D gene is possibly TRBD2 (6 bases). Per the germline V gene, CDR1 is LNHDA and CDR2 is SQIVND (reference sequence). The V end was cut by 8 bases, the J end by 6 bases, with 8 bases between. CDR3 length: 11 residues. The CDR3 loop reads CASGGINEQFF. The CDR3 DNA reads TGTGCCAGTGGGGGGATCAATGAGCAGTTCTTC.

This clonotype was seen more than once but under ten times. The chain couples TRBV7-9 to TRBJ2-3; D may match TRBD1 or TRBD2 (5 bases each). Trimming cost V 6 bases and J 0 bases, with 10 bases left between them. CDR1 and CDR2 (germline): SEHNR, FQNEAQ (reference sequence). The CDR3 has 14 residues. CDR3 protein: CASRPGPSTDTQYF. DNA for the CDR3: TGTGCCAGCAGACCGGGACCCAGCACAGATACGCAGTATTTT.

This clonotype came up a few times. The V and J genes are TRBV6-2 or TRBV6-3 and TRBJ2-7; 7 nucleotides agree with TRBD2. The V gene's germline CDR1 is MNHEY and CDR2 SVGEGT. Trimming at V came to 2 bases and at J to 3 bases, leaving 7 bases not matched to a gene. CDR3 length: 15 amino acids. CDR3 region: CASSYASGDNYEQYF. The DNA for the CDR3 is TGTGCCAGCAGTTACGCTAGCGGAGATAACTACGAGCAGTACTTC.

The sample holds many counts of this clonotype. The chain has TRBV28 and TRBJ2-7; unclear D gene. Trimming removed 2 bases from V and 2 bases from J, with 19 bases in between. The CDR3 loop spans 17 amino acids. CDR1 and CDR2 from the germline V gene are MDHEN and SYDVKM. This CDR3 reads CASSLGLGLASTYEQYF. CDR3 nucleotides: TGTGCCAGCAGTTTAGGGTTAGGTCTGGCGTCGACCTACGAGCAGTACTTC.

This clonotype was seen a handful of times. The genes are TRBV19 and TRBJ2-3; no clear D. Per the germline V gene, CDR1 is LNHDA and CDR2 is SQIVND (reference sequence). The CDR3 has 13 amino acids. Trimming took off 3 bases at V and 4 bases at J, with 8 bases between the two ends. CDR3 in amino acids: CASSIVSPDTQYF. CDR3 sequence (DNA): TGTGCCAGTAGTATTGTTTCGCCAGATACGCAGTATTTT.

This clonotype was counted a few times. The CDR3, as DNA: TGTGCCAGCAGCCAAGGCTGGGGAGGGGCCTACGAGCAGTACTTC. As protein: CASSQGWGGAYEQYF. This sequence joins TRBV14 and TRBJ2-7; 7 bases are a match to TRBD2. With 1 base clipped from V and 2 bases from J, the junction kept 5 bases outside the gene matches. CDR1 SGHDN and CDR2 FVKESK come from the germline V gene. The CDR3 length is 15 residues.

In its sample, this clonotype was seen a few times. The chain couples TRBV20-1 to TRBJ1-5, with 7 bases lining up with TRBD1. Germline values: CDR1 DFQATT, CDR2 SNEGSKA (reference sequence). The CDR3 spans 13 residues. V lost 6 bases, J lost 6 bases, and 8 bases stayed unmatched. DNA for the CDR3: TGCAGTGCGGTACAGGGGATGGGTCAGCCCCAGCATTTT. Its translation is CSAVQGMGQPQHF.

This clonotype showed up just a few times. The J gene is TRBJ1-6, the V gene TRBV2; perhaps TRBD1 as D (6 bases). The germline gives CDR1 SNHLY, CDR2 FYNNEI. V was shortened by 4 bases and J by 3 bases, with 19 bases between the two germline ends. This CDR3 spans 18 amino acids. CDR3 coding DNA: TGTGCCAGCAGTGGACAGGTTCCACTAATTTTCTATAATTCACCCCTCCACTTT. This translates into CASSGQVPLIFYNSPLHF.

This sequence joins TRBV9 and TRBJ2-1, with D perhaps TRBD2 (6 bases). Germline lookup yields CDR1 SGDLS and CDR2 YYNGEE. Deletions cut 3 bases from V and 4 bases from J, with 14 bases between. The CDR3 covers 15 residues. CDR3 nucleotide sequence: TGTGCCAGCAGCGCTGACCGGGACTCATACAATGAGCAGTTCTTC. The encoded protein is CASSADRDSYNEQFF.

This clonotype was observed a handful of times. The chain is built from TRBV7-2 and TRBJ2-1; 8 bases align to TRBD1. Germline CDR1 is SGHTA and CDR2 is FQGNSA. This CDR3 comprises 15 residues. V trimming: 6 bases; J trimming: 5 bases; junction bases outside the gene matches: 9. The CDR3 region has the DNA TGTGCCAGCAGAGACCGGGACAGGAGTAACAATGAGCAGTTCTTC. Translated: CASRDRDRSNNEQFF.

This sequence joins TRBV30 and TRBJ2-3; no definite D call. The V end lost 8 bases, the J end lost 0 bases, and 15 bases lay between the germline ends. Germline assignment: CDR1 GTSNPN and CDR2 SVGIG (reference sequence). This CDR3 has 14 amino acids. The CDR3 bases are TGTGCCAGTAGTATCTACGGGAGCACAGATACGCAGTATTTT. Its protein is CASSIYGSTDTQYF.

This clonotype was counted ten times or more. V gene TRBV3-1 combines with J gene TRBJ2-7; 9 nucleotides agree with TRBD2. The germline V gene encodes CDR1 LGHDT and CDR2 YNNKEL (reference sequence). Trimming at V came to 4 bases and at J to 3 bases, leaving 10 bases not matched to a gene. CDR3 length: 16 residues. As DNA, the CDR3 is TGTGCCAGCAGCCTCTACCCGGGACTAGCCCACTACGAGCAGTACTTC. It yields the protein CASSLYPGLAHYEQYF.

This chain links TRBV6-2 or TRBV6-3 with TRBJ2-4; 7 positions agree with TRBD2. The CDR3 length is 18 residues. CDR1 is MNHEY, CDR2 SVGEGT, per germline. The V gene end was trimmed by 2 bases and the J gene end by 0 bases; junction bases not matched to a gene: 10. Here the CDR3 DNA reads TGTGCCAGCAGTTACGAGGTTCTAGCGGTCCGAGCCAAAAACATTCAGTACTTC. Amino acid sequence: CASSYEVLAVRAKNIQYF.

This clonotype was counted between two and nine times. This chain uses TRBV9 with TRBJ1-2; 7 bases map to TRBD1. The V segment lost 4 bases and the J segment 0 bases; nucleotides outside the gene matches: 9. Per the germline V gene, CDR1 is SGDLS and CDR2 is YYNGEE. The CDR3 is made up of 16 amino acids. The CDR3 reads CASSIAGTAANYGYTF. CDR3 bases: TGTGCCAGCAGCATCGCCGGGACAGCAGCTAACTATGGCTACACCTTC.

This clonotype was seen a handful of times. The chain combines TRBV29-1 with TRBJ1-1; 7 positions match TRBD1. In germline, CDR1 is SQVTM, CDR2 ANQGSEA. This CDR3 has 14 amino acids. Unmatched junction bases numbered 8, after V lost 7 bases and J lost 0 bases. In nucleotides, the CDR3 is TGCAGCGGTTTACAGGGGTTCTTGAACACTGAAGCTTTCTTT. Translated, it gives CSGLQGFLNTEAFF.

Turning to this clonotype: A much larger clone lies one base from this, so it may be a read error. The chain uses TRBV20-1 and TRBJ2-3; 7 bases line up with TRBD2. The CDR3 covers 15 residues. The germline V gene has CDR1 DFQATT and CDR2 SNEGSKA (reference sequence). The CDR3 protein is CSSREPGRRTDTQYF. The CDR3 region has the DNA TGCAGTTCTAGAGAACCCGGGAGGAGGACAGATACGCAGTATTTT.

The chain is built from TRBV28 and TRBJ1-5; the D is unclear. The CDR3 sequence is 13 residues long. Germline V CDR1 and CDR2: MDHEN, SYDVKM. Trimming left V 5 bases short and J 11 bases short, with 16 bases between. The CDR3 nucleotides read TGTGCCAGCAGTCAACCCCCTGTGTCGGCCCAGCATTTT. This encodes CASSQPPVSAQHF. The full variable domain, rest sourced from reference TRBV28 and TRBJ1-5, is DVKVTQSSRYLVKRTGEKVFLECVQDMDHENMFWYRQDPGLGLRLIYFSYDVKMKEKGDIPEGYSVSREKKERFSLILESASTNQTSMYLCASSQPPVSAQHFGDGTRLSIL.

This clonotype was detected only a few times. An end of the junction differs from the germline gene, which may be a read error. The chain recombines TRBV27 with TRBJ1-1; D remains ambiguous. Germline CDR1 and CDR2: MNHEY and SMNVEV (reference sequence). This CDR3 has 13 amino acids. CDR3 DNA: TGTGCCAGCAGCTTATCTCTCTTCACTGAAGCTTTCTTT. It is translated as CASSLSLFTEAFF.

The genes are TRBV7-3 and TRBJ2-2, with 7 bases that match TRBD1. V was clipped by 5 bases and J by 6 bases; unmatched bases: 12. Germline V gives CDR1 SGHTA, CDR2 FQGTGA. This CDR3 comprises 16 residues. The DNA of the CDR3 is TGTGCCAGCAGCCCGATGACAGGGATGGGTTCCGGGGAGCTGTTTTTT. Protein product: CASSPMTGMGSGELFF.

The gene calls are TRBV9 and TRBJ2-2, with 10 bases lining up with TRBD2. The length of the CDR3 is 15 residues. After removal of 4 bases from V and 7 bases from J, the junction contained 7 bases not matched to a gene. CDR1 is SGDLS and CDR2 is YYNGEE in the germline V gene. The CDR3 DNA reads as TGTGCCAGCAGCCCTCAGCGGGAGGGCATCGGGGAGCTGTTTTTT. Encoded protein: CASSPQREGIGELFF.

Concerning this clonotype: This may be a read error, as it is one base from a much larger clone. V is TRBV7-3 and J is TRBJ2-1; no definite D call. The germline CDR1 and CDR2 sequences are SGHTA and FQGTGA. Trimming took off 3 bases at V and 0 bases at J, with 9 bases between the two ends. CDR3 length: 15 amino acids. In DNA form, the CDR3 reads TGTGCCAGCAGCTTTGACCCGAGCTCCTACAATGAGCAGTTCTTC. Amino acid sequence: CASSFDPSSYNEQFF. Full variable domain (outside the CDR3, taken from reference TRBV7-3 and TRBJ2-1): GAGVSQTPSNKVTEKGKYVELRCDPISGHTALYWYRQSLGQGPEFLIYFQGTGAADDSGLPNDRFFAVRPEGSVSTLKIQRTERGDSAVYLCASSFDPSSYNEQFFGPGTRLTVL.

The V and J genes are TRBV6-1 and TRBJ2-1, with D unclear. The germline gives CDR1 MNHNS, CDR2 SASEGT. The CDR3 is 11 amino acids. V lost 7 bases and J lost 14, with 15 bases in between. As DNA, the CDR3 is TGTGCCAGCACCTACTCTACCCGGGAGTTCTTC. Translation: CASTYSTREFF.

The rearrangement uses TRBV11-2 and TRBJ2-1; the match to TRBD2 covers 7 bases. The V gene's germline CDR1 is SGHAT and CDR2 FQNNGV. CDR3 length equals 13 residues. J gave up 8 bases and V 2 bases, and 3 bases lay outside the gene matches. This chain's CDR3 is CASSLREVDEQFF. The CDR3 nucleotides are TGTGCCAGCAGCTTACGGGAGGTGGATGAGCAGTTCTTC.

A note on this clonotype: This may stem from a read error, because a much larger clone lies one nucleotide away. CDR3 protein: CASSLEGSGNTEASF. Written as DNA, the CDR3 is TGTGCCAGCAGCTTAGAGGGGTCGGGGAACACTGAAGCTTCCTTT. This rearrangement joins TRBV7-2 to TRBJ1-1, with TRBD1 as a possible D gene (5 bases). Germline CDR1 reads SGHTA; CDR2 reads FQGNSA. The length of the CDR3 is 15 residues.

V and J are TRBV10-2 and TRBJ2-1; D is undetermined. The CDR3 covers 13 residues. CDR1 is WSHSY and CDR2 is SAAADI in the germline V gene. Trimming pared 2 bases from V and 6 bases from J, leaving 8 bases between. For the CDR3, the DNA is TGCGCCAGCAGTGAGGAAAACGTCAATGAGCAGTTCTTC. Protein: CASSEENVNEQFF.

V is TRBV7-9 and J is TRBJ2-7; TRBD2 matches at 9 bases. The CDR3 sequence is 14 residues long. Germline V gives CDR1 SEHNR, CDR2 FQNEAQ (reference sequence). The ends lost 3 bases at V and 6 bases at J; junction bases unmatched: 6. CDR3 protein: CASSFVSGSGEQYF. The DNA for the CDR3 is TGTGCCAGCAGCTTCGTTAGCGGGAGTGGCGAGCAGTACTTC.